The T cell receptor beta chain under discussion was sequenced for a study of identifying expanded T cells in peripheral blood. Study-wide findings and caveats: Technical replicates showed around 1.2 changed clones; roughly two weeks 15 to 20; four weeks 19. Across healthy donors, higher total template counts meant significantly greater roughly 2-week count variance.

Worth noting for this clone: The target antigen is unknown.

The length of the CDR3 is 14 residues. The V gene lost 1 base and the J gene lost 3 bases, with 7 bases spanning the gap. Germline V gene lookup returns CDR1 SGHAT and CDR2 FQNNGV. TCRdb keeps only in-frame clones here, not all; method: immunoSEQ multiplex PCR. Found here are approximately 100,000 clones, 75% to 90% of them singletons; the top ten hold about 15%. Healthy donors had no documented immune events, such as infections, while sampled. V gene TRBV11-2 combines with J gene TRBJ2-1; unclear D gene. Material: blood. The TCR sequence derives from a person aged 18 to 75 in good health. The CDR3 reads CASSLVTVYNEQFF. CDR3 in DNA: TGTGCCAGCAGCTTAGTGACGGTCTACAATGAGCAGTTCTTC.